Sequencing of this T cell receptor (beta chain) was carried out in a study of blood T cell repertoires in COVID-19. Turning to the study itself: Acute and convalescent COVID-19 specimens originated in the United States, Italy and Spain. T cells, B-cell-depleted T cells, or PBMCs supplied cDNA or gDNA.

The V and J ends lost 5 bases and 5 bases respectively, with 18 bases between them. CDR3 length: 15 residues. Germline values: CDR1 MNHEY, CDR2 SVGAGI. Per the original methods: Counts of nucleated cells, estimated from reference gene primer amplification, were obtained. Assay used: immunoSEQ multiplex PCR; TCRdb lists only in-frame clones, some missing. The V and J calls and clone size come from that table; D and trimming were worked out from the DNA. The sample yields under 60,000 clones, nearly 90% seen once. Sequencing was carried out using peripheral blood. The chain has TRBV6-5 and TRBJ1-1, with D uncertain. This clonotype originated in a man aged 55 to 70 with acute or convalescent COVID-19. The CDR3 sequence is CASSHVWRGETEAFF. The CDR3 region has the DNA TGTGCCAGCAGTCATGTGTGGCGGGGAGAGACTGAAGCTTTCTTT.